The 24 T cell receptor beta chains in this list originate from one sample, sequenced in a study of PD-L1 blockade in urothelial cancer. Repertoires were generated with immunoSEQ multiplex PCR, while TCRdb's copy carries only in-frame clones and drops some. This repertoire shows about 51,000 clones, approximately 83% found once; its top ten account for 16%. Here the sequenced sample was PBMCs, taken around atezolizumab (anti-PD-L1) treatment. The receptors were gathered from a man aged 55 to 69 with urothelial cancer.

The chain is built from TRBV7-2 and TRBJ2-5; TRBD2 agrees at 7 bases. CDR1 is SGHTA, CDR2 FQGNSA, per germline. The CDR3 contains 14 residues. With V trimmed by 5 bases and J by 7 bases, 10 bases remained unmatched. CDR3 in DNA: TGTGCCAGCAGCCTACTCCCGGGAGGTCGGACCCAGTACTTC. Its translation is CASSLLPGGRTQYF. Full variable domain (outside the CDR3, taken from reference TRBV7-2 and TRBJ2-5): GAGVSQSPSNKVTEKGKDVELRCDPISGHTALYWYRQSLGQGLEFLIYFQGNSAPDKSGLPSDRFSAERTGGSVSTLTIQRTQQEDSAVYLCASSLLPGGRTQYFGPGTRLLVL.

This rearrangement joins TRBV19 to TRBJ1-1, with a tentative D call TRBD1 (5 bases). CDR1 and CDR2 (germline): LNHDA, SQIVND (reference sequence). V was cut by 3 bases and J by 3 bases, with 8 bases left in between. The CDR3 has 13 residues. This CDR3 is CASSMGGYTEAFF. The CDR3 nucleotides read TGTGCCAGTAGTATGGGGGGTTACACTGAAGCTTTCTTT.

CDR3 residues: CASTRTGRYGYTF. DNA of the CDR3: TGTGCCAGCACCAGGACAGGGAGGTATGGCTACACCTTC. This rearrangement joins TRBV28 to TRBJ1-2, with 8 bases aligning to TRBD1. Trimming removed 7 bases from V and 5 bases from J; junction bases left unmatched: 6. From germline, CDR1 is MDHEN and CDR2 SYDVKM. This CDR3 is built from 13 residues.

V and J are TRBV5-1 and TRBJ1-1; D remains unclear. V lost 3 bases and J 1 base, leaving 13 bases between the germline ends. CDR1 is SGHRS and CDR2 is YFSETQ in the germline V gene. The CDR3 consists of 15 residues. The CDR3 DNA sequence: TGCGCCAGCAGCTCGCTTGGCTCGGGGAACACTGAAGCTTTCTTT. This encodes CASSSLGSGNTEAFF.

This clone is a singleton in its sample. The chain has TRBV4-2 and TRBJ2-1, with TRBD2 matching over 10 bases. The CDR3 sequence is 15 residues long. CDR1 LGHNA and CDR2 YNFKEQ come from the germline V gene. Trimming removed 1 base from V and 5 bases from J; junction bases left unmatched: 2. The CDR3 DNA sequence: TGTGCCAGCAGCCAAGTCCTAGCGGGGGACAATGAGCAGTTCTTC. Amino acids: CASSQVLAGDNEQFF.

The CDR3 here is CASSLMGAGEQYF. CDR3 nucleotide sequence: TGTGCCAGCAGCTTAATGGGCGCTGGGGAGCAGTACTTC. The V call is TRBV7-3, the J call TRBJ2-7; D uncertain. The germline V and J ends were trimmed by 1 base and 7 bases, with 11 bases remaining between them. Germline V CDR1 and CDR2: SGHTA, FQGTGA. The CDR3 has 13 amino acids.

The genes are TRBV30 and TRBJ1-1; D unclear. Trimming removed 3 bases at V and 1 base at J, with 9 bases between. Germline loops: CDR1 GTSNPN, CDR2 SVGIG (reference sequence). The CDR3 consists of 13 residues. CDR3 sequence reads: CAWRPRRNTEAFF. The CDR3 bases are TGTGCCTGGAGGCCTCGCAGGAACACTGAAGCTTTCTTT.

The CDR3 DNA reads as TGTGCCAGCAGTTTCTCCCGCTACGAGCAGTACTTC. It is translated as CASSFSRYEQYF. The V gene is TRBV28, the J gene TRBJ2-7; D gene uncertain. Per germline, CDR1 MDHEN and CDR2 SYDVKM. The CDR3 is made up of 12 amino acids. Deletions cut 3 bases from V and 3 bases from J, with 6 bases between.

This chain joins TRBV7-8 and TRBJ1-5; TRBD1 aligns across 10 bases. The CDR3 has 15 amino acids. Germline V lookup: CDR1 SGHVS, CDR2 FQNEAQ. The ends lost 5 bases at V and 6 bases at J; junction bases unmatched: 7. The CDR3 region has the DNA TGTGCCAGCAGCCCCGACAGGGGGCATGGTCAGCCCCAGCATTTT. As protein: CASSPDRGHGQPQHF.

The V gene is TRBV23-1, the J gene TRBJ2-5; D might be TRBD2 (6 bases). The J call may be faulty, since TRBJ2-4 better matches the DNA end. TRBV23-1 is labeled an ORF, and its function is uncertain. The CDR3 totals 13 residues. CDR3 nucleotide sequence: TGCGCCAGCGTACCGGGACTTCTTCACATTCAGTACTTC. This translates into CASVPGLLHIQYF.

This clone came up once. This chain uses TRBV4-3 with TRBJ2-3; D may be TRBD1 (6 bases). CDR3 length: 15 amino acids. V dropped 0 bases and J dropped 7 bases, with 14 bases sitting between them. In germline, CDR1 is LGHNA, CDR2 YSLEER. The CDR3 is CASSQDQGPSNTQYF. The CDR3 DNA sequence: TGCGCCAGCAGCCAAGATCAGGGGCCTAGCAATACGCAGTATTTT.

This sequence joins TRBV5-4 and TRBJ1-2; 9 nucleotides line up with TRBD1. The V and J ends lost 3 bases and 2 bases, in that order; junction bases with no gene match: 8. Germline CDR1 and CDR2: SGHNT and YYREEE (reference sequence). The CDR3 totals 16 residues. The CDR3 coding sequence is TGTGCCAGCAGCTCCTACCGGGACAGGGCGAACTATGGCTACACCTTC. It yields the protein CASSSYRDRANYGYTF.

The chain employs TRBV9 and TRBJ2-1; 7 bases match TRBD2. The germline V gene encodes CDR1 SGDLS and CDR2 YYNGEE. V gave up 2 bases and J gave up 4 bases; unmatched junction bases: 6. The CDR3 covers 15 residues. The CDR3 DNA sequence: TGTGCCAGCAGCGTTGCAGGGAGGGATTACAATGAGCAGTTCTTC. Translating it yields CASSVAGRDYNEQFF.

The CDR3 reads CASSPGPGTGVGGYGYTF. CDR3 coding DNA: TGTGCCAGCAGCCCTGGTCCCGGGACAGGGGTTGGAGGCTATGGCTACACCTTC. The chain carries TRBV7-3 and TRBJ1-2, with 10 bases aligning to TRBD1. CDR3 length equals 18 residues. V trimming: 5 bases; J trimming: 4 bases; junction bases outside the gene matches: 16. Germline V gives CDR1 SGHTA, CDR2 FQGTGA.

CDR3 coding DNA: TGTGCCAGCACCCTAGGGGGGGGGAGACAAGAGACCCAGTACTTC. It is translated as CASTLGGGRQETQYF. The rearrangement links TRBV6-1 to TRBJ2-5, with a tentative D call TRBD2 (7 bases). The V end was cut by 7 bases, the J end by 2 bases, with 17 bases between. This CDR3 has 15 residues. Germline CDR1 is MNHNS and CDR2 is SASEGT.

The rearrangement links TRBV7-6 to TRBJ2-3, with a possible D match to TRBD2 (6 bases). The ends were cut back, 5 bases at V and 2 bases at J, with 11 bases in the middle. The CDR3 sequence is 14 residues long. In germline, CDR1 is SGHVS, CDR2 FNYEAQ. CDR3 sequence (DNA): TGTGCCAGCAGCAGACGGGACTTCACAGATACGCAGTATTTT. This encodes CASSRRDFTDTQYF.

The CDR3 DNA reads as TGTGCCAGCAGTAGGGAGACAGGGGTCCCTGAAGCTTTCTTT. Amino acids: CASSRETGVPEAFF. This chain links TRBV2 with TRBJ1-1; 8 bases map to TRBD1. V shed 5 bases, J shed 6 bases, and the junction held 8 bases outside the gene matches. CDR1 and CDR2 from the germline V gene are SNHLY and FYNNEI. The CDR3 length is 14 residues. The entire variable domain, with the rest obtained from reference TRBV2 and TRBJ1-1, is as follows: EPEVTQTPSHQVTQMGQEVILRCVPISNHLYFYWYRQILGQKVEFLVSFYNNEISEKSEIFDDQFSVERPDGSNFTLKIRSTKLEDSAMYFCASSRETGVPEAFFGQGTRLTVV.

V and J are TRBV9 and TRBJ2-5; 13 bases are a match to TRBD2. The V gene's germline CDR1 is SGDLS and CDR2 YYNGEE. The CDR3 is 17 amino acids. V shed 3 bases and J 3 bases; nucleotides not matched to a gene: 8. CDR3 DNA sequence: TGTGCCAGCAGCGGGCCTGCCGGGACTAGCGGGGAAGAGACCCAGTACTTC. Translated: CASSGPAGTSGEETQYF.

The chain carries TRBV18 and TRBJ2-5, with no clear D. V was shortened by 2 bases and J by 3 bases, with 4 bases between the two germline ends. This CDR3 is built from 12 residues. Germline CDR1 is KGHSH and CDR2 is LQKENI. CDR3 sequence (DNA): TGTGCCAGCTCACCAATAGAAGAGACCCAGTACTTC. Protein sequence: CASSPIEETQYF.

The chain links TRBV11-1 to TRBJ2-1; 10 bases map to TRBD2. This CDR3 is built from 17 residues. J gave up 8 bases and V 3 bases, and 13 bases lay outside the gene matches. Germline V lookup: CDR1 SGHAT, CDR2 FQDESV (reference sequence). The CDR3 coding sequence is TGTGCCAGCAGCTTGAAAAGAGAACTAGCGGGAAAGGATGAGCAGTTCTTC. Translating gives CASSLKRELAGKDEQFF.

CDR3 DNA sequence: TGTGCCAGCAGCTCTTTCGGGGGGGGCACCTACGAGCAGTACTTC. Its protein product is CASSSFGGGTYEQYF. V is TRBV5-4 and J is TRBJ2-7; TRBD2 matches 8 bases. This CDR3 has 15 residues. V was clipped by 3 bases and J by 2 bases; unmatched bases: 7. Germline CDR1 SGHNT, CDR2 YYREEE (reference sequence).

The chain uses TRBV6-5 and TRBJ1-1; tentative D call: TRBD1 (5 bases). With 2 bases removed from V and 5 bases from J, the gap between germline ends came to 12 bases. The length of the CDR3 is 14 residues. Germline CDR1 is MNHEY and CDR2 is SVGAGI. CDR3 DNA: TGTGCCAGCAGTTACCGGCAGGGAACGACTGAAGCTTTCTTT. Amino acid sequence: CASSYRQGTTEAFF.

CDR3 amino acids: CAISDVLGGTQYF. The CDR3 coding sequence is TGTGCCATCAGTGACGTCCTTGGAGGGACCCAGTACTTC. This chain links TRBV10-3 with TRBJ2-5; D might be TRBD2 (5 bases). V was trimmed by 3 bases and J by 7 bases, leaving 12 bases between them. Germline V lookup: CDR1 ENHRY, CDR2 SYGVKD. This CDR3 region has 13 residues.

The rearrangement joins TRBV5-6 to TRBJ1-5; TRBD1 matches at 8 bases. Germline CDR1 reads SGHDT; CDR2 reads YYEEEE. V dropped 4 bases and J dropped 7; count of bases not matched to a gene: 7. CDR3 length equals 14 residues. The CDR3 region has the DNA TGTGCCAGCAGCCGGGACAGGTCAGGGCAGCCCCAGCATTTT. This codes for CASSRDRSGQPQHF.